These 11 T cell receptor beta chains share one sample of origin, sequenced in a study of cytomegalovirus exposure and HLA in healthy donors (TCRdb year 2017). The library was made by the immunoSEQ multiplex PCR assay. TCRdb took this table from immuneACCESS and kept in-frame rearrangements with V and J called. Such tables lack part of the clones; where checked against another copy, unresolved V genes explain under half of the gap, and the rest is unexplained. For this sample there are about 54,000 clones; roughly nine tenths appear just once. The ten largest clones capture about 8.8% of the sample. The sample consisted of PBMCs. These receptors were taken from a woman under 30 in good health and CMV-seropositive.

V and J are TRBV27 and TRBJ2-7, with TRBD2 as a possible D gene (7 bases). There are 15 residues in the CDR3. The ends were cut back, 6 bases at V and 3 bases at J, with 18 bases in the middle. The germline CDR1 and CDR2 sequences are MNHEY and SMNVEV (reference sequence). The chain's CDR3 is CASSPGAGALYEQYF. DNA of the CDR3: TGTGCCAGCAGCCCAGGGGCGGGGGCCCTCTACGAGCAGTACTTC.

This chain links TRBV18 with TRBJ1-1, with 8 nucleotides matching TRBD1. V was pared by 1 base and J by 6 bases, with 1 base of the junction left unmatched. The CDR3 has 13 amino acids. The germline CDR1 and CDR2 sequences are KGHSH and LQKENI. CDR3 protein: CASSPRDRSEAFF. The CDR3, as DNA: TGTGCCAGCTCACCACGGGACAGGTCTGAAGCTTTCTTT.

V and J are TRBV6-1 and TRBJ1-2; weak D call: TRBD1 (6 bases). This CDR3 has 15 amino acids. Trimming shortened V by 2 bases and J by 2 bases, and 12 bases separated the two germline ends. In germline, CDR1 is MNHNS, CDR2 SASEGT. DNA for the CDR3: TGTGCCAGCAGTGAAATGTCAAGGGGGAACTATGGCTACACCTTC. Encoded protein: CASSEMSRGNYGYTF.

The chain combines TRBV6-1 with TRBJ1-1, with a tentative D call TRBD1 (5 bases). V was trimmed by 4 bases and J by 1 base, leaving 7 bases between them. Germline V CDR1 and CDR2: MNHNS, SASEGT. The CDR3 runs 13 residues. CDR3 nucleotides: TGTGCCAGCAGTGGCCAGGGGAACACTGAAGCTTTCTTT. Protein product: CASSGQGNTEAFF.

The chain has TRBV6-1 and TRBJ2-2; D unclear. CDR3 length equals 14 residues. CDR1 and CDR2 from the germline V gene are MNHNS and SASEGT. Trimming removed 2 bases at V and 6 bases at J, with 10 bases between. This CDR3 reads CASSEPTYAGELFF. In nucleotides, the CDR3 is TGTGCCAGCAGTGAACCCACTTACGCCGGGGAGCTGTTTTTT.

The chain carries TRBV28 and TRBJ2-2; D ambiguous. The germline V gene has CDR1 MDHEN and CDR2 SYDVKM. The CDR3 length is 14 residues. The germline V and J ends were trimmed by 8 bases and 8 bases, with 18 bases remaining between them. CDR3 DNA sequence: TGTGCCAGCCGCCCAACGGGTTTGATAGGGGAGCTGTTTTTT. Its protein is CASRPTGLIGELFF.

The chain links TRBV18 to TRBJ1-1; 8 bases agree with TRBD1. Losses at the gene ends were 4 bases for V and 2 bases for J; bases not matched to a gene: 9. The CDR3 contains 16 residues. CDR1 is KGHSH, CDR2 LQKENI, per germline. The CDR3 nucleotides read TGTGCCAGCTCACAGCGACAGGGGTCGAGCAACACTGAAGCTTTCTTT. It codes for CASSQRQGSSNTEAFF.

The chain combines TRBV4-3 with TRBJ2-3; 8 positions agree with TRBD2. The length of the CDR3 is 17 residues. Germline V lookup: CDR1 LGHNA, CDR2 YSLEER. With V trimmed by 3 bases and J by 1 base, 9 bases remained unmatched. The CDR3 loop is CASSHGTSAWGTDTQYF. CDR3 DNA: TGCGCCAGCAGCCACGGGACTAGTGCATGGGGCACAGATACGCAGTATTTT.

The chain carries TRBV7-9 and TRBJ2-3, with D possibly matching TRBD2 (5 bases). This CDR3 has 15 amino acids. The V and J ends lost 2 bases and 1 base respectively, with 10 bases between them. Germline assignment: CDR1 SEHNR and CDR2 FQNEAQ (reference sequence). The CDR3 loop reads CASSLNSGGTDTQYF. The CDR3 DNA sequence: TGTGCCAGCAGCTTAAACAGCGGTGGCACAGATACGCAGTATTTT.

The chain recombines TRBV6-6 with TRBJ1-5, with TRBD1 identical over 7 bases. The junction had 0 bases not matched to a gene; V was cut back by 0 bases and J by 1 base. CDR3 length: 15 amino acids. CDR1 is MNHNY, CDR2 SVGAGI, per germline (reference sequence). CDR3 sequence (DNA): TGTGCCAGCAGTTACTCGGGACAGAGCAATCAGCCCCAGCATTTT. Its translation is CASSYSGQSNQPQHF.

The chain combines TRBV29-1 with TRBJ2-7, with TRBD1 matching over 7 bases. This CDR3 has 13 residues. With V trimmed by 7 bases and J by 2 bases, 8 bases remained unmatched. The germline V gene encodes CDR1 SQVTM and CDR2 ANQGSEA. In DNA, the CDR3 is TGCAGCGCTGGAAAGGGACAGACCTACGAGCAGTACTTC. Translated, it gives CSAGKGQTYEQYF.